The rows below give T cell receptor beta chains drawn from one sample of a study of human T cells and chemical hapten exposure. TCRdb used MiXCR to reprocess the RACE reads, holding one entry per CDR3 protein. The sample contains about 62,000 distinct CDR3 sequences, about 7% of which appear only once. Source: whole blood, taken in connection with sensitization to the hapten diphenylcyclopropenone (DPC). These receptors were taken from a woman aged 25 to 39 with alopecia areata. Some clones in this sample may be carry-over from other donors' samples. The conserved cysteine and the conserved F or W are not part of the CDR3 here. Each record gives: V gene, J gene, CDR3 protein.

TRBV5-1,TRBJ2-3,ASSPGQGTDTQY
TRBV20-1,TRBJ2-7,SARPAGRGEQY
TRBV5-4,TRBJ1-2,ASRAPAANYGYT
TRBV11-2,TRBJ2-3,ASNRDTTDTQY
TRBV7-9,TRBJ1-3,ASSLFRNIGNTIY
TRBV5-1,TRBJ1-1,ASSISHTGRGVAEAF
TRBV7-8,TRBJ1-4,ASSPGTGGEKLF
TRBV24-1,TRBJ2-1,ATSRPGQGFF
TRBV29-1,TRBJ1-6,SERRDRHSPLH
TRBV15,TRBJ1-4,ATSTGLNEKLF
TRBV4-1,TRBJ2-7,ASSQDGGGQY
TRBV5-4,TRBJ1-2,ASSLPETYGYT
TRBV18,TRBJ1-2,ASSPGQNYGYT
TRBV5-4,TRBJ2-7,ASSRSGGVGIHEQY
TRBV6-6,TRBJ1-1,ATTDRLNTEAF
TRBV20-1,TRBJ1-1,SATIPGRNTEAF
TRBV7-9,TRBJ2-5,ASSPGTSGVRQETQY
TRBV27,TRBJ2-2,ASIRQGTGELF
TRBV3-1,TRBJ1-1,ASSQRHTEAF
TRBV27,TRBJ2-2,ASSLIFTGELF
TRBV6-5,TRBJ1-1,ASSKDRGTTEAF
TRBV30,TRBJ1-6,AWSVSQGGNSPLH
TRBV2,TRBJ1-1,ASKRRKMNTEAF
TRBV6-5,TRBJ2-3,ASSQTWGDTQY
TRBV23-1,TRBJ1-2,ASISTGLSGGYT
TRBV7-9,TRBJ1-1,ASSLDVGGRAEAF
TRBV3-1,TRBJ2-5,ASSPGQGQETQY
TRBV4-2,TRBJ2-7,ASSQDGQQGLGEQY
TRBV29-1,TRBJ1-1,SARLETEAF
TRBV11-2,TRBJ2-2,ASSLSTGDRV
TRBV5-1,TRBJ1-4,ASSLLPRPPEKLF
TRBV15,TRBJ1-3,ATSRVPAGGGNTIY
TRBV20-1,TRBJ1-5,SAMTLSRLENQPQH
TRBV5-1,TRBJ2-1,ASSWGTGREQF
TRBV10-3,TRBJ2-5,AISDQNAETQY